Given below is one T cell receptor beta chain in context. A clone one base away is much larger, so this may be a read error. This entry belongs to a study of blood T cells in healthy people across ages. A second PCR of 7 to 11 cycles used a sample-barcoded 5' primer and a J-beta primer mix. MiXCR, applied by TCRdb to the 5' RACE reads, yields one record per CDR3 protein. Here the sample spans about 1.5 million distinct CDR3 sequences, 35% to 45% being singletons. Donation came from healthy Caucasian individuals in Russia who were aged 6 to 90. This CDR3 comprises 14 residues. This chain uses TRBV12-3 or TRBV12-4 with TRBJ1-1; no definite D call. The specimen sequenced was blood. This receptor was identified in a woman aged 18-29 years in good health. CDR3 residues: CTSRYEAGNTEAFF. DNA of the CDR3: TGTACCAGCAGATACGAGGCGGGGAACACTGAAGCTTTCTTT.